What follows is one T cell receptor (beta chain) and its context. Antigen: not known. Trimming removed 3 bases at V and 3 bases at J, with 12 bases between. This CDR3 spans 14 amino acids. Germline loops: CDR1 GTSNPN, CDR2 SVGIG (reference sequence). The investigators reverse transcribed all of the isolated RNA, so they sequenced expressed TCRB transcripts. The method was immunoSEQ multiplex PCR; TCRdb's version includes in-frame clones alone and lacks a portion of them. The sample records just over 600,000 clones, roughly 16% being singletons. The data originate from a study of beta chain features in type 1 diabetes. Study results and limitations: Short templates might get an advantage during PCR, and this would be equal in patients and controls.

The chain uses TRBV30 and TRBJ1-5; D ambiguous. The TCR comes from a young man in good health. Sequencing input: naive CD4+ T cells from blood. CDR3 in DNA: TGTGCCTGGAGCGTTGCGGCTAACAATCAGCCCCAGCATTTT. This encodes CAWSVAANNQPQHF.